The 23 T cell receptor beta chains below all came from one sample that was sequenced in a study of blood T cell repertoires in COVID-19. Here immunoSEQ multiplex PCR was the method, and the copy in TCRdb shows in-frame clones only, minus some. The data hold 200,000 to 250,000 clones, with about four fifths observed a single time. What was sequenced was PBMCs or T cells enriched from blood (not recorded which). Source of these receptors: a woman aged 55 to 70 who had recovered from COVID-19.

This chain links TRBV5-5 with TRBJ1-1; 7 bases align to TRBD1. Germline V gives CDR1 SGHKS, CDR2 YYEKEE (reference sequence). There are 14 residues in the CDR3. V gave up 4 bases and J gave up 1 base; unmatched junction bases: 4. The CDR3 sequence: CASSTRQGNTEAFF. CDR3 in DNA: TGTGCCAGCAGCACCAGACAGGGGAACACTGAAGCTTTCTTT. Together with reference TRBV5-5 and TRBJ1-1, the CDR3 gives the full variable domain: DAGVTQSPTHLIKTRGQQVTLRCSPISGHKSVSWYQQVLGQGPQFIFQYYEKEERGRGNFPDRFSARQFPNYSSELNVNALLLGDSALYLCASSTRQGNTEAFFGQGTRLTVV.

The CDR3 region is CSAAWREQFF. The CDR3 DNA reads TGCAGTGCTGCGTGGCGGGAGCAGTTCTTC. V is TRBV20-1 and J is TRBJ2-1; D unresolved. CDR1 is DFQATT and CDR2 is SNEGSKA in the germline V gene (reference sequence). This CDR3 has 10 amino acids. Deletions cut 5 bases from V and 10 bases from J, with 9 bases between.

The rearrangement uses TRBV5-4 and TRBJ1-4, with TRBD1 matching over 8 bases. With 4 bases clipped from V and 0 bases from J, the junction kept 8 bases outside the gene matches. The CDR3 runs to 17 residues. Germline V gene sequence: CDR1 SGHNT, CDR2 YYREEE (reference sequence). CDR3 amino acids: CASSPDRGDTTNEKLFF. CDR3 sequence (DNA): TGTGCCAGCAGCCCAGACAGGGGCGATACAACTAATGAAAAACTGTTTTTT.

This rearrangement joins TRBV7-9 to TRBJ2-1; D may be TRBD1 (6 bases). CDR3 length equals 14 residues. V shed 5 bases and J shed 2 bases, with 10 bases lying between them. CDR1 and CDR2 from the germline V gene are SEHNR and FQNEAQ (reference sequence). The CDR3 here is CASSLWTAYNEQFF. CDR3 nucleotides: TGTGCCAGCAGCCTGTGGACAGCCTACAATGAGCAGTTCTTC.

The chain couples TRBV7-2 to TRBJ1-2; 10 nucleotides agree with TRBD1. Germline loops: CDR1 SGHTA, CDR2 FQGNSA. The V and J ends lost 1 base and 5 bases, in that order; junction bases with no gene match: 4. The CDR3 spans 15 residues. The CDR3 loop is CASSLGQGAEYGYTF. CDR3 sequence (DNA): TGTGCCAGCAGCTTAGGACAGGGGGCAGAATATGGCTACACCTTC.

The V call is TRBV6-1, the J call TRBJ1-6; 9 bases are shared with TRBD1. The CDR3 covers 15 residues. Trimming took 2 bases from V and 10 from J; bases not matched to a gene: 6. The V gene's germline CDR1 is MNHNS and CDR2 SASEGT. The CDR3 nucleotides read TGTGCCAGCAGTGAAACAGGGGGCCTAAGATCACCCCTCCACTTT. It specifies CASSETGGLRSPLHF.

The gene calls are TRBV9 and TRBJ1-2, with unresolved D. The V and J ends lost 0 bases and 5 bases respectively, with 14 bases between them. Germline CDR1 and CDR2: SGDLS and YYNGEE. This CDR3 is 15 amino acids long. CDR3 nucleotides: TGTGCCAGCAGCGTAGCTCCTCTCGGGGATTATGGCTACACCTTC. This sequence encodes CASSVAPLGDYGYTF.

The CDR3 DNA reads TGCGCCAGCAGCTTAGATTCGTGGGGGGTCAATGAGCAGTTCTTC. This encodes CASSLDSWGVNEQFF. The J gene is TRBJ2-1, the V gene TRBV5-1; D is possibly TRBD2 (6 bases). Germline CDR1 SGHRS, CDR2 YFSETQ. V was pared by 2 bases and J by 6 bases, with 15 bases between. The CDR3 length is 15 residues.

J is TRBJ2-3 and V is TRBV6-6; TRBD1 agrees at 8 bases. The CDR3 extends over 14 amino acids. Germline trimming cut 6 bases from V and 4 bases from J; bases unmatched to any gene: 6. The germline CDR1 and CDR2 sequences are MNHNY and SVGAGI (reference sequence). The DNA for the CDR3 is TGTGCCAGCAGCCAGACAGGGGACCCAGATACGCAGTATTTT. It encodes CASSQTGDPDTQYF.

This CDR3 is CASSPRWTPTNYGYTF. CDR3 DNA: TGTGCCAGCAGCCCCAGGTGGACTCCTACTAACTATGGCTACACCTTC. The chain joins TRBV7-2 to TRBJ1-2; D call uncertain. Trimming took off 5 bases at V and 0 bases at J, with 16 bases between the two ends. Germline loops: CDR1 SGHTA, CDR2 FQGNSA. The CDR3 spans 16 residues.

The table lists this clone with a count of one. The junction differs from germline at one of its ends, possibly a read error. The chain recombines TRBV6-1 with TRBJ1-5; tentative D call: TRBD1 (6 bases). This CDR3 region has 11 residues. CDR1 and CDR2 from the germline V gene are MNHNS and SASEGT. The chain's CDR3 is CASSEGGTPNF. In nucleotides, the CDR3 is TGTGCCAGCAGTGAAGGGGGGACACCCAATTTT.

The chain couples TRBV7-2 to TRBJ2-5; 7 bases agree with TRBD2. V was clipped by 2 bases and J by 0 bases; unmatched bases: 3. This CDR3 is built from 15 residues. Germline values: CDR1 SGHTA, CDR2 FQGNSA. Here the CDR3 reads CASSLTSGNQETQYF. The CDR3 nucleotides read TGTGCCAGCAGCTTAACCAGCGGGAACCAAGAGACCCAGTACTTC.

This rearrangement joins TRBV23-1 to TRBJ1-3; tentatively, D is TRBD1 (6 bases). TRBV23-1 is recorded as an ORF, its role being uncertain. CDR3 size: 18 residues. Trimming stripped 6 bases from V and 4 bases from J, with 25 bases between. Here the CDR3 DNA reads TGCGCCAGCAGCCACTTATTACCCGGACAGAAGAGAGGAAACACCATATATTTT. It codes for CASSHLLPGQKRGNTIYF.

The chain combines TRBV11-2 with TRBJ2-1, with no clear D. This CDR3 is 15 amino acids long. V lost 2 bases and J lost 6, with 14 bases in between. Germline CDR1 is SGHAT and CDR2 is FQNNGV. Here the CDR3 reads CASSLNGQTGNEQFF. The CDR3 nucleotides are TGTGCCAGCAGCTTAAATGGTCAAACGGGCAATGAGCAGTTCTTC.

This clone was detected only a few times. The chain combines TRBV27 with TRBJ2-2; TRBD2 is a possible D gene (5 bases). With 5 bases removed from V and 8 bases from J, the gap between germline ends came to 12 bases. The CDR3 is 13 residues long. Germline CDR1 and CDR2: MNHEY and SMNVEV (reference sequence). The CDR3 reads CASSRLGVGELFF. In DNA form, the CDR3 reads TGTGCCAGCAGTCGCCTCGGGGTAGGGGAGCTGTTTTTT.

This chain connects TRBV7-9 to TRBJ1-4, with a tentative D call TRBD1 (6 bases). Trimming took off 4 bases at V and 5 bases at J, with 11 bases between the two ends. CDR3 size: 14 residues. CDR1 and CDR2 from the germline V gene are SEHNR and FQNEAQ (reference sequence). The CDR3 is CASSYRDKNEKLFF. In DNA form, the CDR3 reads TGTGCCAGCAGCTACCGGGACAAGAATGAAAAACTGTTTTTT.

This chain uses TRBV28 with TRBJ2-1; tentative D call: TRBD2 (7 bases). CDR3 length equals 14 residues. Germline CDR1 reads MDHEN; CDR2 reads SYDVKM. Trimming stripped 7 bases from V and 6 bases from J, with 16 bases between. The CDR3 DNA follows: TGTGCCAGCACCCAAGGGGGGGTACTCAATGAGCAGTTCTTC. Translated: CASTQGGVLNEQFF.

V is TRBV12-3 or TRBV12-4 and J is TRBJ1-1; 8 bases fit TRBD1. The V gene end was trimmed by 7 bases and the J gene end by 3 bases; junction bases not matched to a gene: 4. The CDR3 extends over 13 amino acids. The CDR3 nucleotides read TGTGCCAGCATTGACAGGGGTCACACTGAAGCTTTCTTT. Its protein product is CASIDRGHTEAFF.

The chain joins TRBV6-5 to TRBJ1-2; 7 bases align to TRBD1. Trimming at V came to 5 bases and at J to 7 bases, leaving 7 bases not matched to a gene. Germline lookup yields CDR1 MNHEY and CDR2 SVGAGI. The CDR3 has 13 residues. The CDR3 protein is CASSRDRVRGYTF. In DNA form, the CDR3 reads TGTGCCAGCAGTCGAGACAGGGTTCGTGGCTACACCTTC.

V is TRBV5-6 and J is TRBJ1-2; D not certain. Trimming left V 3 bases short and J 0 bases short, with 15 bases between. In germline, CDR1 is SGHDT, CDR2 YYEEEE. This CDR3 spans 16 amino acids. The CDR3 sequence is CASSWRATRANYGYTF. The CDR3 nucleotides are TGTGCCAGCAGCTGGCGGGCCACTCGAGCTAACTATGGCTACACCTTC.

The chain has TRBV19 and TRBJ1-3, with D maybe TRBD1 (5 bases). The CDR3 extends over 15 amino acids. V lost 3 bases and J 2 bases, leaving 11 bases between the germline ends. From germline, CDR1 is LNHDA and CDR2 SQIVND (reference sequence). Here the CDR3 reads CASSIPGLPGNTIYF. The CDR3 DNA reads as TGTGCCAGTAGTATCCCGGGACTCCCTGGAAACACCATATATTTT.

The chain employs TRBV7-2 and TRBJ2-7; TRBD2 aligns across 9 bases. V was pared by 0 bases and J by 3 bases, with 3 bases of the junction left unmatched. Looked up from germline, CDR1 is SGHTA and CDR2 is FQGNSA. This CDR3 is 15 amino acids long. As DNA, the CDR3 is TGTGCCAGCAGCTTAGCCGCGCGGGAGGGCTACGAGCAGTACTTC. Translation: CASSLAAREGYEQYF. The entire variable domain, with the rest obtained from reference TRBV7-2 and TRBJ2-7, is as follows: GAGVSQSPSNKVTEKGKDVELRCDPISGHTALYWYRQSLGQGLEFLIYFQGNSAPDKSGLPSDRFSAERTGGSVSTLTIQRTQQEDSAVYLCASSLAAREGYEQYFGPGTRLTVT.

The rearrangement uses TRBV7-7 and TRBJ2-5, with D possibly matching TRBD1 (7 bases). The germline V and J ends were trimmed by 5 bases and 4 bases, with 23 bases remaining between them. Germline assignment: CDR1 SSHAT and CDR2 FNYEAQ (reference sequence). CDR3 length equals 17 residues. In nucleotides, the CDR3 is TGTGCCAGCAGCACCAGACCGACAGGGAGGATAACAGAGACCCAGTACTTC. Its translation: CASSTRPTGRITETQYF.